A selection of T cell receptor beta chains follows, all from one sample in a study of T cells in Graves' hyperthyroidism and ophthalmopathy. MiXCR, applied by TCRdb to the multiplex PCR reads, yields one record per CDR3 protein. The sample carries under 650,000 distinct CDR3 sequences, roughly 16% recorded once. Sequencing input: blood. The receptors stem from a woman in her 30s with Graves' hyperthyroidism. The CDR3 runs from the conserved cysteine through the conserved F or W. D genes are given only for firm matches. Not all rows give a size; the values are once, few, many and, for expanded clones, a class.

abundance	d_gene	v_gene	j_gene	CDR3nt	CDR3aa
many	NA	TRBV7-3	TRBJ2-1	TGTGCCAGCAGCTTAAGACGAGAGGCAAGTGAGCAGTTCTTC	CASSLRREASEQFF
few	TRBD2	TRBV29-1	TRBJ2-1	TGCAGCGTTGATCTCGGACTAGGCGTGGAGCAGTTCTTC	CSVDLGLGVEQFF
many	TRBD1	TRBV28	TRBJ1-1	TGTGCCAGCAGACCACCGGGACAGGGGTATCCTGAAGCTTTCTTT	CASRPPGQGYPEAFF
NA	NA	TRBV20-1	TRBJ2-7	TGCAGTGCTACCCGACAGAACTCCTACGAGCAGTACTTC	CSATRQNSYEQYF
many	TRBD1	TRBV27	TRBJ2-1	TGTGCCAGCAGTTTAGGAGGACAGGGTTTGCATGAGCAGTTCTTC	CASSLGGQGLHEQFF
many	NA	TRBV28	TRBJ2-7	TGTGCCAGCAGTTTGGAAGTAACCTACGAGCAGTACTTC	CASSLEVTYEQYF
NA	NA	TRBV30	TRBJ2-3	TGTGCCTGGAGCTACTGGACACTTGGGGGGGATACGCAGTATTTT	CAWSYWTLGGDTQYF
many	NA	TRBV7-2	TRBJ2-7	TGTGCCACCTCCCCGTATAGCTCCTACGAGCAGTACTTC	CATSPYSSYEQYF
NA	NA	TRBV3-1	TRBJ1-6	TGTGCCAGCAGCCAAGGGGTTCTAACGGGTTCACCCCTCCACTTT	CASSQGVLTGSPLHF
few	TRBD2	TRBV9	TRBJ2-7	TGTGCCAGCAGCGTAGATGCGGGAGAAAGGTACGAGCAGTACTTC	CASSVDAGERYEQYF
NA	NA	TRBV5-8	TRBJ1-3	TGTGCCAGCAGTAGTGGGGCCTCTGGAAACACCATATATTTT	CASSSGASGNTIYF
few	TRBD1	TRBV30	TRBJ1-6	TGTGCCTGTATTCCGACAGGGGGCTCCTATAATTCACCCCTCCACTTT	CACIPTGGSYNSPLHF
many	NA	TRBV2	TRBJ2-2	TGTGCCAGCAAGGGGACGGCTAACACCGGGGAGCTGTTTTTT	CASKGTANTGELFF
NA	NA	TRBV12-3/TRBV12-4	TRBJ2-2	TGTGCCAGCAGCCAGACCCGTCGTCTCGGGGAGCTGTTTTTT	CASSQTRRLGELFF
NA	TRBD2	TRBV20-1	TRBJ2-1	TGCAGTGCTCCCGGGACTAGGGGAGGCAATGAGCAGTTCTTC	CSAPGTRGGNEQFF
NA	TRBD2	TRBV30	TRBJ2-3	TGTGCCTGGAGTGGTTATAGCGGACTAGCGACAAGCACAGATACGCAGTATTTT	CAWSGYSGLATSTDTQYF
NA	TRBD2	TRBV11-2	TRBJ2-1	TGTGCCAGCGGCTGGACTAGCGCAAACAATGAGCAGTTCTTC	CASGWTSANNEQFF
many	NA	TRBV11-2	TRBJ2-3	TGTGCCAGCAGCCACTCAGGGGGCACAGATACGCAGTATTTT	CASSHSGGTDTQYF
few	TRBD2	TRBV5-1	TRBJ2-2	TGCGCCAGCAGCTTTACTAGCGGCACCGGGGAGCTGTTTTTT	CASSFTSGTGELFF
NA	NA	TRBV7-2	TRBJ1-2	TGTGCCAGCAGCTTAGGGGGGGGGGGGTATGGCTACACCTTC	CASSLGGGGYGYTF
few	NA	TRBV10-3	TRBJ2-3	TGTGCCATCAGGGGACCGAAGGAGTTAGATACGCAGTATTTT	CAIRGPKELDTQYF
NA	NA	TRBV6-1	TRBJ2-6	TGTGCCAGCAGGAGTCCTGGGGCCAACGTCCTGACTTTC	CASRSPGANVLTF
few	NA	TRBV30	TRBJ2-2	TGTGCCTGGAGTCTTAGAGGCACCGGGGAGCTGTTTTTT	CAWSLRGTGELFF
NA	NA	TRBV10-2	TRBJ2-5	TGCGCCAGCAGTGAATCTAGAGAACAAGAGACCCAGTACTTC	CASSESREQETQYF
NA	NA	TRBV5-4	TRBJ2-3	TGTGCCAGCAGGCGAGGGACGGTCCCTTGGGGCACAGATACGCAGTATTTT	CASRRGTVPWGTDTQYF
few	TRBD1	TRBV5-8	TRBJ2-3	TGTGCCAGCAGCTTTGGACAGGGAAGAGATACGCAGTATTTT	CASSFGQGRDTQYF
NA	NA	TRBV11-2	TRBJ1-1	TGTGCCAGCAGCTTAGGATGGGGGCCGGACACTGAAGCTTTCTTT	CASSLGWGPDTEAFF
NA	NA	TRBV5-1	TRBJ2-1	TGCGCCAGCAGCTTGGCGACAGCCAACAATGAGCAGTTCTTC	CASSLATANNEQFF
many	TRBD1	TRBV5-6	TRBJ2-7	TGTGCCAGCACCGGACAGGGATCCTACGAGCAGTACTTC	CASTGQGSYEQYF
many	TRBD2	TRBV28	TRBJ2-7	TGTGCCAGCAGTTTAAGGGTAGCGGGAGCGGTCCCCTACGAGCAGTACTTC	CASSLRVAGAVPYEQYF
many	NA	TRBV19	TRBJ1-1	TGTGCCAGTACCCAGGGAGGGGGAGGCACTGAAGCTTTCTTT	CASTQGGGGTEAFF
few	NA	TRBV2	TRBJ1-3	TGTGCCAGCAGTGAACAGGGGATCGGGGGAAACACCATATATTTT	CASSEQGIGGNTIYF
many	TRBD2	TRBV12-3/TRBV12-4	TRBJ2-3	TGTGCCAGCAGTTTAAGACCGGGGGGGAATACGCAGTATTTT	CASSLRPGGNTQYF
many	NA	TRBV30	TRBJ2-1	TGTGCCTGGAGTCCCGAGAACAATGAGCAGTTCTTC	CAWSPENNEQFF
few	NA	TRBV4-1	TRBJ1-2	TGCGCCAGCAGCCAAGCGCTCACCTCCTATGGCTACACCTTC	CASSQALTSYGYTF
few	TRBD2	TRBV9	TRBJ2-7	TGTGCCAGCAGCGAGGGGGGCGGGAGGGCCTACGAGCAGTACTTC	CASSEGGGRAYEQYF
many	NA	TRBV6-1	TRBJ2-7	TGTGCCAGCAGTGAAGAGTTGGAGCAGTACTTC	CASSEELEQYF
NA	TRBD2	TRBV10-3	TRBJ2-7	TGTGCCATCTCGACTAGCGGGAGGGCCGGTGAGCAGTACTTC	CAISTSGRAGEQYF
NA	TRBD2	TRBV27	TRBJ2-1	TGTGCCAGCAGTTTATTTAGCGGGAGTGTTGTAAGGTACAATGAGCAGTTCTTC	CASSLFSGSVVRYNEQFF
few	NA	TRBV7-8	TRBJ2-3	TGTGCCAGCAGCTTAGCTTCGGCGGAGCTACTCACAGATACGCAGTATTTT	CASSLASAELLTDTQYF
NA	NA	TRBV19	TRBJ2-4	TGTGCCAGTAGTATAGATTGGGGAAACATTCAGTACTTC	CASSIDWGNIQYF
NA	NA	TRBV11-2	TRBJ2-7	TGTGCCAGCAGCTTACTCAGAGCCTACGAGCAGTACTTC	CASSLLRAYEQYF
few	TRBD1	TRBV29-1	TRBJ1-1	TGCAGCGTTGAAGATCTCACAGGGGGTTACACTGAAGCTTTCTTT	CSVEDLTGGYTEAFF
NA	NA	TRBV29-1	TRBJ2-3	TGCAGCGGTTCCGATGGGCTCCCAGATACGCAGTATTTT	CSGSDGLPDTQYF
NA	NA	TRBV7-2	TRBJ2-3	TGTGCCAGCAGCCTAGCTGACCTTGATCCGCAGTATTTT	CASSLADLDPQYF
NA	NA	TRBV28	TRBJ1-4	TGTGCCAGCAGCGTCTGGAGGGAAAAACTGTTTTTT	CASSVWREKLFF
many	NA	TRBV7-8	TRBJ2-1	TGTGCCAGCAGCATGTACGGGAGCTCCTACAATGAGCAGTTCTTC	CASSMYGSSYNEQFF
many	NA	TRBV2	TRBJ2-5	TGTGCCAGCCAGTTCGTTGAGAAACAAGAGACCCAGTACTTC	CASQFVEKQETQYF
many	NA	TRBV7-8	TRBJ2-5	TGTGCCAGCAGCTTAAGCTCGCGGGACAGACAAGAGACCCAGTACTTC	CASSLSSRDRQETQYF
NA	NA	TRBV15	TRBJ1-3	TGTGCCACCAGCAGAGATTCGGGGACCTCTGGAAACACCATACATTTT	CATSRDSGTSGNTIHF
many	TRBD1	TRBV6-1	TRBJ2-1	TGTGCCAGCAGTGACTCCGGGACAGGGTCCTACAATGAGCAGTTCTTC	CASSDSGTGSYNEQFF
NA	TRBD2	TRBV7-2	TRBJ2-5	TGTGCCAGCAGCAAACCAGGGAGGGTACAAGAGACCCAGTACTTC	CASSKPGRVQETQYF
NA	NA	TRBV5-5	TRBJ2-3	TGTGCCAGCAGCTCCAGGACCCCGGCAGATACGCAGTATTTT	CASSSRTPADTQYF
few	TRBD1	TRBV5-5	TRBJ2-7	TGTGCCAGCAGCGCTCGGACAGGTTCGGCCTACGAGCAGTACTTC	CASSARTGSAYEQYF
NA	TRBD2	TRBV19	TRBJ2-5	TGTGCCAGTAGTATACAGGCGGCGGGAGTAAAGACCCAGTACTTC	CASSIQAAGVKTQYF
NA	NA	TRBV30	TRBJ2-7	TGTGCCCGGAGGTCCGGGACCGATAGCTCCTACGAGCAGTACTTC	CARRSGTDSSYEQYF
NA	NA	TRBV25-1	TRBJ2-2	TGTGCCAGCAGTGCCGCGACGACTTTGACCGGGGAGCTGTTTTTT	CASSAATTLTGELFF
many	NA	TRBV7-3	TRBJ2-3	TGTGCCAGTTCCCACAGGTCCAACACAGATACGCAGTATTTT	CASSHRSNTDTQYF
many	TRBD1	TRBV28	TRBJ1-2	TGTGCCAGCAGTTTTGGGCAGGGGACAGGGGGCTATGGCTACACCTTC	CASSFGQGTGGYGYTF